This is a list of T cell receptor beta chains from one sample in a study of a mutant IDH1 vaccine in newly diagnosed glioma. Their antigens are not known. Profiled with immunoSEQ multiplex PCR; TCRdb holds only in-frame clones, not every one. The sample lists 25,000 or so clones, 84% occurring once. This specimen was PBMCs, taken from a glioma patient whose treatment included an IDH1 peptide vaccine. The receptors originated from a man aged 35-49 years with glioma. The CDR3 runs from the conserved cysteine through the conserved F or W. Fields, in order: J gene, D gene, clone size, V gene, CDR3 protein, CDR3 DNA. A D gene is named only where the DNA matches it firmly. Clone size is stated in some rows and not others, as once, few, many or a class when expanded.

TRBJ1-2	.	.	TRBV14	CASSPGQAYGYTF	TGTGCCAGCAGCCCCGGCCAGGCCTATGGCTACACCTTC
TRBJ2-7	TRBD1	once	TRBV27	CASSRRDRGRYEQYF	TGTGCCAGCAGTAGAAGGGACAGGGGCCGCTACGAGCAGTACTTC
TRBJ2-7	TRBD1	.	TRBV18	CASSPGTAKKYEQYF	TGTGCCAGCTCACCAGGGACAGCCAAAAAGTACGAGCAGTACTTC
TRBJ2-7	TRBD1	few	TRBV9	CASSRQGAKDEQYF	TGTGCCAGCAGCCGGCAGGGGGCGAAAGACGAGCAGTACTTC
TRBJ1-1	.	.	TRBV7-2	CASSSRTDFEAFF	TGTGCCAGCAGCTCAAGGACAGACTTTGAAGCTTTCTTT
TRBJ2-1	.	.	TRBV2	CASNTGSLAYNEQFF	TGTGCCAGCAATACAGGGTCTTTGGCTTACAATGAGCAGTTCTTC
TRBJ2-7	.	.	TRBV7-2	CASSLGPTSYEQYF	TGTGCCAGCAGCTTGGGTCCTACCTCCTACGAGCAGTACTTC
TRBJ2-5	TRBD1	once	TRBV6-1	CASRRGTGVQETQYF	TGTGCCAGCAGGAGAGGGACAGGGGTCCAAGAGACCCAGTACTTC
TRBJ1-5	.	.	TRBV27	CVVSEVGCNQPQHF	TGTGTCGTATCGGAGGTTGGGTGCAATCAGCCCCAGCATTTT
TRBJ2-7	.	.	TRBV5-4	CASSLEVSPGYSYEQYF	TGTGCCAGCAGCTTGGAGGTTTCCCCAGGGTACTCGTACGAGCAGTACTTC
TRBJ2-3	TRBD2	.	TRBV5-1	CASMRGGSTDTQYF	TGCGCCAGCATGCGGGGGGGGAGCACAGATACGCAGTATTTT
TRBJ1-5	TRBD1	.	TRBV4-3	CASSQRTGDSNQPQHF	TGCGCCAGCAGCCAACGGACAGGGGATAGCAATCAGCCCCAGCATTTT
TRBJ2-1	.	few	TRBV7-3	CASSSGPQQFF	TGTGCCAGCAGTTCTGGTCCGCAGCAGTTCTTC
TRBJ2-4	.	.	TRBV19	CASSPGTLLAKNIQYF	TGTGCCAGTAGTCCCGGGACGCTTCTAGCCAAAAACATTCAGTACTTC
TRBJ2-7	.	.	TRBV6-1	CASSELGGTYEQYF	TGTGCCAGCAGTGAACTTGGCGGAACCTACGAGCAGTACTTC
TRBJ2-7	.	.	TRBV29-1	CSVMDGTYEQYF	TGCAGCGTTATGGACGGAACCTACGAGCAGTACTTC
TRBJ2-1	TRBD2	.	TRBV9	CASGAYLAGAGNEQFF	TGTGCCAGCGGAGCATATCTAGCGGGGGCTGGTAATGAGCAGTTCTTC
TRBJ2-7	TRBD1	.	TRBV28	CASSRQGPYEQYF	TGTGCCAGCAGCAGACAGGGTCCTTACGAGCAGTACTTC
TRBJ1-4	TRBD1	.	TRBV25-1	CASSDGQGGIGEKLFF	TGTGCCAGCAGTGATGGTCAGGGGGGAATCGGAGAAAAACTGTTTTTT
TRBJ1-5	.	.	TRBV2	CASSEWGQPQHF	TGTGCCAGCAGTGAATGGGGCCAGCCCCAGCATTTT
TRBJ1-1	TRBD1	.	TRBV28	CASSSPGTANTEAFF	TGTGCCAGCAGTTCCCCCGGGACAGCTAACACTGAAGCTTTCTTT
TRBJ1-5	.	.	TRBV7-9	CASRFQARDSNQPQHF	TGTGCCAGCAGATTCCAGGCCCGGGATAGCAATCAGCCCCAGCATTTT
TRBJ1-3	.	.	TRBV28	CASSQQGNTIYF	TGTGCCAGCAGTCAACAGGGAAACACCATATATTTT
TRBJ2-2	.	.	TRBV11-2	CASSLVGNTGELFF	TGTGCCAGCAGCTTAGTTGGGAACACCGGGGAGCTGTTTTTT
TRBJ1-4	TRBD1	medium-sized	TRBV2	CASSAYRGGNEKLFF	TGTGCCAGCAGTGCCTACAGGGGAGGTAATGAAAAACTGTTTTTT
TRBJ2-1	TRBD1	.	TRBV27	CASSSSFGQVIGQFF	TGTGCCAGCAGTTCGTCATTCGGACAGGTTATAGGGCAGTTCTTC
TRBJ1-2	TRBD1	.	TRBV19	CASSIVAGGYGYTF	TGTGCCAGTAGTATAGTCGCAGGGGGCTATGGCTACACCTTC
TRBJ2-4	.	.	TRBV7-2	CASSLGNNPGIQYF	TGTGCCAGCAGCTTAGGTAATAACCCTGGGATTCAGTACTTC
TRBJ1-4	.	.	TRBV5-6	CASSLLAGDEKLFF	TGTGCCAGCAGCTTGTTGGCAGGGGATGAAAAACTGTTTTTT
TRBJ1-1	.	few	TRBV28	CASSFKGPTEAFF	TGTGCCAGCAGTTTTAAGGGGCCCACTGAAGCTTTCTTT
TRBJ2-2	.	.	TRBV5-5	CASSSEGGPRGTGELFF	TGTGCCAGCAGCTCTGAGGGGGGCCCCCGTGGCACCGGGGAGCTGTTTTTT
TRBJ2-3	.	few	TRBV4-2	CASSQARGTPDTQYF	TGTGCCAGCAGCCAAGCCCGGGGCACCCCCGATACGCAGTATTTT
TRBJ1-4	.	.	TRBV15	CATSRDLQGGEKLFF	TGTGCCACCAGCAGAGATCTCCAGGGTGGAGAAAAACTGTTTTTT
TRBJ2-5	.	.	TRBV6-5	CASSYEGDGETQYF	TGTGCCAGCAGTTACGAAGGTGATGGTGAGACCCAGTACTTC
TRBJ2-5	.	.	TRBV5-6	CASSPTGLETQYF	TGTGCCAGCAGCCCGACTGGGCTGGAGACCCAGTACTTC
TRBJ2-7	.	once	TRBV5-6	CASSLSATVEYF	TGTGCCAGCAGCTTGTCAGCGACGGTGGAGTACTTC
TRBJ2-3	TRBD2	.	TRBV7-7	CASSLSRAGGNSTDTQYF	TGTGCTAGCAGCTTATCGCGGGCGGGAGGGAATAGCACAGATACGCAGTATTTT
TRBJ1-5	.	.	TRBV19	CASSILQGGNQPQHF	TGTGCCAGTAGTATCCTCCAGGGTGGGAATCAGCCCCAGCATTTT
TRBJ2-7	.	.	TRBV7-2	CASSLESGLPYEQYF	TGTGCCAGCAGCTTAGAGTCAGGGCTACCCTACGAGCAGTACTTC
TRBJ2-5	.	.	TRBV2	CASKKRGATETQYF	TGTGCCAGCAAGAAACGGGGCGCTACAGAGACCCAGTACTTC
TRBJ2-4	.	once	TRBV18	CASSPTGGKNIQYF	TGTGCCAGCTCACCTACAGGTGGCAAAAACATTCAGTACTTC
TRBJ2-5	TRBD2	.	TRBV5-1	CASSSGGARPAQYF	TGCGCCAGCAGCTCGGGGGGAGCCCGACCGGCCCAGTACTTC
TRBJ2-7	.	.	TRBV4-1	CASSQGAGADYEQYF	TGCGCCAGCAGCCAAGGGGCAGGGGCAGACTACGAGCAGTACTTC
TRBJ1-4	.	.	TRBV14	CASSLLRSVGEKLFF	TGTGCCAGCAGCCTCTTACGATCGGTGGGGGAAAAACTGTTTTTT
TRBJ2-7	.	.	TRBV7-8	CASSLRTDSFHEQYF	TGTGCCAGCAGCCTCAGGACTGACAGCTTCCACGAGCAGTACTTC
TRBJ1-4	.	.	TRBV6-1	CASSRRHYEKLFF	TGTGCCAGCAGTCGCAGGCACTATGAAAAACTGTTTTTT
TRBJ2-7	TRBD1	.	TRBV7-8	CASRPRDRTYEQYF	TGTGCCAGCAGGCCCCGGGACAGAACCTACGAGCAGTACTTC
TRBJ2-7	.	.	TRBV6-5	CASSYGQRRGEQYF	TGTGCCAGCAGTTACGGACAGCGCCGGGGCGAGCAGTACTTC
TRBJ2-7	.	.	TRBV7-9	CASSLAQSRPYEQYF	TGTGCCAGCAGCTTAGCGCAGTCACGACCATACGAGCAGTACTTC
TRBJ2-1	.	.	TRBV6-5	CASSLSGSLDRKEFF	TGTGCCAGCAGCCTATCCGGGAGTCTGGACCGAAAGGAGTTCTTC
TRBJ2-5	.	.	TRBV5-5	CASRTQRAGRGTQYF	TGTGCCAGCAGGACCCAGCGGGCCGGCCGGGGGACCCAGTACTTC
TRBJ2-7	TRBD2	.	TRBV2	CASALPAGGGEQYF	TGTGCCAGCGCTCTCCCAGCGGGAGGGGGCGAGCAGTACTTC
TRBJ2-1	.	.	TRBV10-1	CASSEYSTLAAVTEQFF	TGCGCCAGCAGTGAGTATTCGACACTAGCCGCCGTCACTGAGCAGTTCTTC
TRBJ1-1	.	.	TRBV6-6	CASSYGLDKVNTEAFF	TGTGCCAGCAGTTATGGTCTTGACAAGGTGAACACTGAAGCTTTCTTT